This record concerns one T cell receptor (beta chain) sequence. Some clones are missing from TCRdb's copy, which holds only in-frame ones; the method was immunoSEQ multiplex PCR. The repertoire holds fewer than 500,000 clones, roughly 90% seen once, with roughly 0.7% in the top ten. Assignment of participants to cohorts was predicated upon participant-reported clinical history. This sample is drawn from a study of blood T cell repertoires in COVID-19. This CDR3 has 13 residues. Germline lookup yields CDR1 KGHSH and CDR2 LQKENI. Unmatched junction bases numbered 5, after V lost 5 bases and J lost 7 bases.

Sequenced input: PBMCs or T cells enriched from blood (not recorded which). The TCR originated in a young woman who had recovered from COVID-19. V is TRBV18 and J is TRBJ2-3; 8 bases agree with TRBD2. The CDR3 sequence: CASSGSGGNTQYF. CDR3 in DNA: TGTGCCAGCTCAGGGAGCGGGGGAAATACGCAGTATTTT.